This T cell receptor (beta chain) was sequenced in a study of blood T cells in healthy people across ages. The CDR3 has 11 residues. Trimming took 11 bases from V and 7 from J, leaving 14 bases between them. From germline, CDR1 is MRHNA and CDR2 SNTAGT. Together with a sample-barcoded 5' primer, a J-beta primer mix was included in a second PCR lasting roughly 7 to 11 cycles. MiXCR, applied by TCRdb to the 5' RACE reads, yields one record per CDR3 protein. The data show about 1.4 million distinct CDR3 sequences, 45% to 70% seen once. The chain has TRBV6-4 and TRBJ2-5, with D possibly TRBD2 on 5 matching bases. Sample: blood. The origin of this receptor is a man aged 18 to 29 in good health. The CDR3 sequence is CAHHGEGTQYF. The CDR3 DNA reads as TGTGCCCACCATGGCGAGGGGACCCAGTACTTC.